This is a list of T cell receptor beta chains from one sample in a study of Ad26.COV2.S vaccination and SARS-CoV-2 variants. Method: immunoSEQ multiplex PCR; TCRdb's copy keeps in-frame clones and lacks some. The data contain some 290,000 clones, roughly 86% of them singletons. This material consisted of peripheral blood, taken in a trial of Ad26.COV2.S vaccine versus placebo. All receptors derive from a person between 18 and 60 years old who received the Ad26.COV2.S COVID-19 vaccine or a placebo. CDR3s include the opening cysteine and the closing phenylalanine or tryptophan. D genes are given only for firm matches. Clone size is not always given. Where it is, it says once, few, many or a class for expanded clones.

>TRBD2|NA|TRBV3-1/TRBV3-2|TRBJ2-3
TGTGCCAGCAGCCCGCGGGGGTTTACAGATACGCAGTATTTT
CASSPRGFTDTQYF
>NA|NA|TRBV19|TRBJ2-7
TGTGCCAGTAGTATTAGGGTTACACCCTACGAGCAGTACTTC
CASSIRVTPYEQYF
>NA|NA|TRBV6-5|TRBJ1-5
TGTGCCAGCAGTCCGACCCACAGTAGCCATCAGCCCCAGCATTTT
CASSPTHSSHQPQHF
>TRBD1|NA|TRBV6-1|TRBJ2-1
TGTGCCAGCAGTGACAGGGGGCAGTACAATGAGCAGTTCTTC
CASSDRGQYNEQFF
>NA|once|TRBV9|TRBJ1-3
TGTGCCAGCAGCGGGGGGGTGCGGTCTGGAAACACCATATATTTT
CASSGGVRSGNTIYF
>NA|NA|TRBV6-1|TRBJ1-5
TGTGCCAGCAGTGAAATGGCAGGGGGCAATCAGCCCCAGCATTTT
CASSEMAGGNQPQHF
>TRBD1|NA|TRBV12-3/TRBV12-4|TRBJ2-1
TGTGCCAGCAGCCGATCAGGGGGTGAGCAGTTCTTC
CASSRSGGEQFF
>TRBD2|NA|TRBV19|TRBJ2-4
TGTGCCAGTACCGCTAGCGGGGGAGTAGTAGCCAAAAACATTCAGTACTTC
CASTASGGVVAKNIQYF
>TRBD1|NA|TRBV5-1|TRBJ1-1
TGCGCCAGCAGCTCGGCGTTGACAGGGGGCACTGAAGCTTTCTTT
CASSSALTGGTEAFF
>NA|NA|TRBV27|TRBJ1-2
TGTGCCAGCACCCCCCGGGTAGGGGACTATGACTATGGCTACACCTTC
CASTPRVGDYDYGYTF
>NA|NA|TRBV7-9|TRBJ1-6
TGTGCCAGCAGCCTGGGCTCAGGCTATAATTCACCCCTCCACTTT
CASSLGSGYNSPLHF
>NA|NA|TRBV5-4|TRBJ1-2
TGTGCCAGCACCACCAACGGCCAAGAACCAAGGGCTGGCTACACCTTC
CASTTNGQEPRAGYTF
>NA|NA|TRBV11-3|TRBJ2-1
TGTGCCAGCAGCTCGACAGCGAGCGAGCAGTTCTTC
CASSSTASEQFF
>TRBD2|NA|TRBV7-2|TRBJ2-5
TGTGCCAGCAGCTCGTACCCTAGCGGGGGGCTAGGAGCGGGAGAGACCCAGTACTTC
CASSSYPSGGLGAGETQYF
>NA|NA|TRBV7-2|TRBJ1-2
TGTGCCAGCAGCTTAGGGGGTGGGGTTGTCTATGGCTACACCTTC
CASSLGGGVVYGYTF
>NA|NA|TRBV10-3|TRBJ2-3
TGTGCCATCAGTGAGACAGGGGATACGCAGTATTTT
CAISETGDTQYF
>NA|NA|TRBV29-1|TRBJ1-1
TGCAGCGTTGTGGGTGGGGCGGGGTCCACTGAAGCTTTCTTT
CSVVGGAGSTEAFF
>TRBD1|once|TRBV5-5|TRBJ2-7
TGTGCCAGCAGCTTGCAGGGGGCGGCCGAACGCTACGAGCAGTACTTC
CASSLQGAAERYEQYF
>NA|NA|TRBV7-2|TRBJ2-1
TGTGCCAGCAGCTCCGACGGGGTTCCCAGGGAGCAGTTCTTC
CASSSDGVPREQFF
>TRBD2|NA|TRBV10-3|TRBJ2-2
TGTGCCATCAGTACCTCGGGGAGGGGGAACACCGGGGAGCTGTTTTTT
CAISTSGRGNTGELFF
>NA|NA|TRBV7-9|TRBJ2-7
TGTGCCAGCACTCAGCCGTCCTCCTACGAGCAGTACTTC
CASTQPSSYEQYF
>TRBD1|NA|TRBV24-1|TRBJ2-4
TGTGCCACCAGTGAAGGGACAGCCCCAAACATTCAGTACTTC
CATSEGTAPNIQYF